This TCR beta chain was obtained from a study of cytotoxic CD8 clonotypes in ibrutinib-treated CLL. Overall study: Samples showed on average around 240,000 productive templates and around 94,000 productive rearrangements.

This table comes from immunoSEQ multiplex PCR, and its TCRdb copy is limited to in-frame clones, with some not included. The sample yields more than 200,000 clones, about four fifths seen once. On this clone: Its antigen remains unknown.

General observations from the study: A difference in sampling times existed between sustained-remission and progressing patients.

The starting material was PBMCs, obtained after 12 months of ibrutinib treatment. The clonotype was recovered from a human donor with chronic lymphocytic leukemia.

The CDR3 here is CASSLNTAQQYF. The CDR3 nucleotides read TGTGCCAGCAGCCTTAATACCGCACAGCAGTACTTC. This chain joins TRBV11-2 and TRBJ2-7; D is ambiguous. The germline gives CDR1 SGHAT, CDR2 FQNNGV. The CDR3 is 12 residues long. The V end lost 5 bases, the J end lost 8 bases, and 13 bases lay between the germline ends. Drawing the rest from reference TRBV11-2 and TRBJ2-7, the complete variable domain is EAGVAQSPRYKIIEKRQSVAFWCNPISGHATLYWYQQILGQGPKLLIQFQNNGVVDDSQLPKDRFSAERLKGVDSTLKIQPAKLEDSAVYLCASSLNTAQQYFGPGTRLTVT.